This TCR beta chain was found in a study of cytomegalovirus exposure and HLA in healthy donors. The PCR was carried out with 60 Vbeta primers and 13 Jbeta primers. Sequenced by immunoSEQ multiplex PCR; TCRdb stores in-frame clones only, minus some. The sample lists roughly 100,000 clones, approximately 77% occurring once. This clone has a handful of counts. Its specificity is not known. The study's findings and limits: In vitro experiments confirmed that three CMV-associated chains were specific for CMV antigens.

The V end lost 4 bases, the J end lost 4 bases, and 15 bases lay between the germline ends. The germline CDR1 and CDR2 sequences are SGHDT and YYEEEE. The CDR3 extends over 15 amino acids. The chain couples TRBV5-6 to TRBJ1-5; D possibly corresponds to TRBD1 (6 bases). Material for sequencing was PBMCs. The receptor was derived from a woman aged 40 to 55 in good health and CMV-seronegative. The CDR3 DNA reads TGTGCCAGCAGCCTAGGACAGCCGAGGAATCAGCCCCAGCATTTT. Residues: CASSLGQPRNQPQHF.